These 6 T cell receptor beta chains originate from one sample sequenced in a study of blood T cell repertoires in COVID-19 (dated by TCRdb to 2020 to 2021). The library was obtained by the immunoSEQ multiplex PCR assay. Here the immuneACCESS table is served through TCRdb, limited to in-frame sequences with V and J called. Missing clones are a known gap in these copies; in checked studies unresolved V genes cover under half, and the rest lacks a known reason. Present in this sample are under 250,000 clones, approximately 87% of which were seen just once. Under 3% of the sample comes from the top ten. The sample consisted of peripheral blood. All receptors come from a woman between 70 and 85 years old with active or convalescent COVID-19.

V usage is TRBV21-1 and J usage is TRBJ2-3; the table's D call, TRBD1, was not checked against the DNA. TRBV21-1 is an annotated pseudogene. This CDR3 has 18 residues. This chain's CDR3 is CASSKALSGQGSTDTQYF. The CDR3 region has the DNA TGTGCCAGCAGCAAAGCGCTTTCGGGACAGGGGAGCACAGATACGCAGTATTTT.

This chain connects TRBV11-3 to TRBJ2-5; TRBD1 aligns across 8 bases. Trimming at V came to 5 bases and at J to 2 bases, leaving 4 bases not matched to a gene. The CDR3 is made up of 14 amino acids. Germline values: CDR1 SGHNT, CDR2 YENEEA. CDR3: CASSARDRQETQYF. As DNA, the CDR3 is TGTGCCAGCAGCGCTAGGGACAGGCAAGAGACCCAGTACTTC. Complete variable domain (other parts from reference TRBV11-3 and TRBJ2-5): EAGVVQSPRYKIIEKKQPVAFWCNPISGHNTLYWYLQNLGQGPELLIRYENEEAVDDSQLPKDRFSAERLKGVDSTLKIQPAELGDSAVYLCASSARDRQETQYFGPGTRLLVL.

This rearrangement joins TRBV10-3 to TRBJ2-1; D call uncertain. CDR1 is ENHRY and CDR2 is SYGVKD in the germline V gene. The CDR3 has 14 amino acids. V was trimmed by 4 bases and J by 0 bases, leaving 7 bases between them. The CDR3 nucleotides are TGTGCCATCAGTGGCTTAGACTCCTACAATGAGCAGTTCTTC. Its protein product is CAISGLDSYNEQFF.

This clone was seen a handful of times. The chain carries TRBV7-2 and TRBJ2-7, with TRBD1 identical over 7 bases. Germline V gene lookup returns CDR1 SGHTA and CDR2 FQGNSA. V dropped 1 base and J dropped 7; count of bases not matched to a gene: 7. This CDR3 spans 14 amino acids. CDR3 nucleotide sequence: TGTGCCAGCAGCTTAGGTCAGCCAGGGGGTGAGCAGTACTTC. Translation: CASSLGQPGGEQYF.

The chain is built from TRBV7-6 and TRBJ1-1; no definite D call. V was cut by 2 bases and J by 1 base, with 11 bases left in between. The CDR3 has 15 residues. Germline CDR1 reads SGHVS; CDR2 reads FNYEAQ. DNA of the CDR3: TGTGCCAGCAGCTTATTTGAGGGTGGGAACACTGAAGCTTTCTTT. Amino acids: CASSLFEGGNTEAFF.

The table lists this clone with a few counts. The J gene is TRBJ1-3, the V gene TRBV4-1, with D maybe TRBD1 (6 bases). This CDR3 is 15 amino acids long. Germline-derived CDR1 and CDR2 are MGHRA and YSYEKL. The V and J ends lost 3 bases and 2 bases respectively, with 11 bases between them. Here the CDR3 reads CASSHTGPPGNTIYF. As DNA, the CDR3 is TGCGCCAGCAGCCACACAGGGCCTCCTGGAAACACCATATATTTT.